This T cell receptor beta chain was recovered during a study of cytomegalovirus exposure and HLA in healthy donors. Whole-study findings and limits: Per a later analysis, HLA-associated TCR beta chains showed more clonal expansion than other, equally common TCR beta chains. Links to common viral pathogens appeared, in a later analysis, for several of the most significant clusters. The study reported that TCR beta sequences accurately predicted HLA-A and HLA-B alleles in most subjects.

Per germline, CDR1 SGHRS and CDR2 YFSETQ. After removal of 2 bases from V and 6 bases from J, the junction contained 13 bases not matched to a gene. The CDR3 totals 17 residues. PCR used 60 Vbeta primers and 13 Jbeta primers. Using immunoSEQ multiplex PCR, the repertoire was profiled, and TCRdb retains in-frame clones only, with some absent. The repertoire includes fewer than 250,000 clones, about four fifths of them detected once, and about 9.4% sits in the top ten. Comment on this clone: The target antigen is unknown.

The sequenced sample consisted of PBMCs. This sequence originates from a woman between 50 and 59 years old in good health and CMV-seropositive. This chain connects TRBV5-1 to TRBJ2-1; TRBD2 matches 8 bases. CDR3 nucleotides: TGCGCCAGCAGCTTAGGGACTAGTACGGATTATCTCAATGAGCAGTTCTTC. Translating gives CASSLGTSTDYLNEQFF.